This TCR beta chain originates from a study of T-cell memory formation after mild COVID-19. Whole-study results and caveats: Contracting clones from day 15 to 85 showed balanced CD4/CD8; later expanders favored CD4+. The main location of contracting CD4+ clones was CM and EM, and that of contracting CD8+ clones was EMRA. Pre-infection memory held some responding clones, suggesting pre-existing cross-reactive T cells responded.

From 5'RACE with constant-segment primers came TCR alpha and TCR beta cDNA libraries that carried sample barcodes and UMIs. TCRdb used MiXCR to reprocess the 5' RACE reads, holding one entry per CDR3 protein. The sample shows fewer than 250,000 distinct CDR3 sequences, around 19% of them seen only once. As to this clonotype: Its matching antigen is unknown.

Deletions cut 5 bases from V and 3 bases from J, with 8 bases between. This CDR3 is built from 12 residues. The specimen was PBMCs or a T cell subset sorted from them (not recorded which). The clonotype comes from an adult woman who had mild COVID-19 (a few samples of this study predate the infection). Cell type and time point are not known. The chain couples TRBV12-3 or TRBV12-4 to TRBJ2-7; D gene uncertain. CDR3 coding DNA: TGTGCCAGCAGTGCACAGCTCTACGAGCAGTACTTC. Amino acids: CASSAQLYEQYF.